This record concerns one T cell receptor beta chain sequence. The antigen is not known. The protocol was immunoSEQ multiplex PCR, while the TCRdb copy is restricted to in-frame clones and leaves out a portion. There are 10,000 to 15,000 clones in the sample; approximately 70% occur only once, and 12% lies in the top ten. This sample is drawn from a study of OX40 agonist ivuxolimab in advanced cancers. On the study more broadly: Melanoma, hepatocellular carcinoma, head and neck or renal cell cancer occurred in dose-escalation patients. In three patients, partial responses were observed, one with hepatocellular carcinoma and two with cutaneous melanoma.

Findings and caveats of the study: Near-lowest levels of clonal expansion characterized partial responders at 0.1-3.0 mg/kg.

This CDR3 comprises 15 residues. The TCR sequence derives from an adult with an advanced solid tumor such as melanoma, head and neck, liver or kidney cancer. The chain carries TRBV21-1 and TRBJ2-5; the table's D gene call, TRBD1, was not cross checked with the DNA. TRBV21-1 is noted as a pseudogene. Here the sequenced sample was CD4+ or CD8+ T cells sorted from blood, taken in a trial of the OX40 agonist ivuxolimab. The CDR3: CASSISGTGEKTQYF. Written as DNA, the CDR3 is TGTGCCAGCTCGATTTCCGGGACAGGGGAAAAGACCCAGTACTTC.